The clone carrying this TCR beta chain occurred once. The method was immunoSEQ multiplex PCR; TCRdb's version includes in-frame clones alone and lacks a portion of them. Seen here are about 130,000 clones, 75% to 90% observed once, and the top ten hold approximately 2.3%. The CDR3 has 14 residues. The V and J ends lost 6 bases and 2 bases, in that order; junction bases with no gene match: 5. Germline V CDR1 and CDR2: SGHNT, YYREEE (reference sequence). This specimen belongs to a study of blood T cell repertoires in COVID-19. Study at large: Sources were T cells, B-cell-depleted T cells, or PBMCs; the material itself was cDNA or gDNA.

Donors in Cohort 3 who had recovered were those with two negative PCRs, healthcare professional clearance, or resolution of their symptoms. Sequencing was done on a sample of PBMCs or T cells enriched from blood (not recorded which). This TCR was sampled from a woman in her fifties or sixties who had recovered from COVID-19. The genes are TRBV5-4 and TRBJ2-5; TRBD2 aligns across 9 bases. CDR3 in amino acids: CASKLSGGQETQYF. The CDR3 DNA follows: TGTGCCAGCAAGCTTAGCGGGGGACAAGAGACCCAGTACTTC.